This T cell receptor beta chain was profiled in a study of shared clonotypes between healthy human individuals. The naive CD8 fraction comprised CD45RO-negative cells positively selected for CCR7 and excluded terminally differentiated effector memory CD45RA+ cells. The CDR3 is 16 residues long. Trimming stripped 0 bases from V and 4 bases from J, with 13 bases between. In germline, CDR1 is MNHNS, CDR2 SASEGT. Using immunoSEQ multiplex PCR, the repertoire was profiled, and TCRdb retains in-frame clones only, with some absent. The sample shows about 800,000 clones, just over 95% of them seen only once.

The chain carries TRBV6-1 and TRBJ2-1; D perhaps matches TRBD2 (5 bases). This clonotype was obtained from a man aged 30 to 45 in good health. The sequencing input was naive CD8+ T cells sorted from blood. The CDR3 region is CASSEAVYEGYNEQFF. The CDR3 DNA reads TGTGCCAGCAGTGAAGCGGTTTACGAGGGTTACAATGAGCAGTTCTTC.